This is a list of T cell receptor beta chains from one sample in a study of control samples from healthy donors and cancer patients. Clones were sequenced by immunoSEQ multiplex PCR, and TCRdb holds only the in-frame ones, with some missing. The repertoire holds approximately 150,000 clones, around 90% seen once, with roughly 3.2% in the top ten. The sample consisted of blood. These receptors were obtained from a man aged 30 to 45 in good health. The CDR3 runs from the conserved cysteine through the conserved F or W. The D gene is left open where the match is weak. Only some rows state a clone size, as once, few, many or a class for expanded clones.

>-|TRBJ2-1|TRBV7-2|-
CASSLGGGRGGIF
TGTGCCAGCAGCTTAGGGGGGGGCAGGGGCGGTATCTTC
>-|TRBJ1-2|TRBV2|-
CASSFRDGYTF
TGTGCCAGCAGTTTCAGGGACGGCTACACCTTC
>-|TRBJ2-1|TRBV6-6|-
CASSYGLGRTYNEQFF
TGTGCCAGCAGTTACGGCTTAGGACGAACGTACAATGAGCAGTTCTTC
>TRBD2|TRBJ2-7|TRBV18|once
CASSPATSGGAYEQYF
TGTGCCAGCTCACCAGCGACTAGCGGGGGGGCGTACGAGCAGTACTTC
>TRBD2|TRBJ2-2|TRBV24-1|-
CATSDSSGGAPAGELFF
TGTGCCACCAGTGATTCTAGCGGGGGGGCCCCGGCCGGGGAGCTGTTTTTT
>-|TRBJ2-1|TRBV7-2|-
CASSSSGTYNEQFF
TGTGCCAGCAGCTCCTCCGGGACATACAATGAGCAGTTCTTC
>-|TRBJ1-4|TRBV6-6|-
CASSYSGAVTNEKLFF
TGTGCCAGCAGTTACTCTGGCGCAGTCACTAATGAAAAACTGTTTTTT
>-|TRBJ1-2|TRBV6-1|-
CASSEADRNYGYTF
TGTGCCAGCAGTGAAGCTGACAGAAACTATGGCTACACCTTC
>-|TRBJ1-2|TRBV5-1|-
CASSIFVRGPEANYGYTF
TGCGCCAGCAGCATCTTTGTAAGGGGCCCAGAGGCTAACTATGGCTACACCTTC
>-|TRBJ2-1|TRBV18|-
CASRTVKDEQFF
TGTGCCAGCCGAACGGTGAAAGATGAGCAGTTCTTC
>TRBD2|TRBJ2-7|TRBV27|-
CASSLWPPSGYSYEQYF
TGTGCCAGCAGTTTATGGCCCCCTAGCGGGTACTCCTACGAGCAGTACTTC
>TRBD1|TRBJ1-4|TRBV24-1|once
CATSDLQNRGSLATNEKLFF
TGTGCCACCAGTGATTTGCAAAACAGGGGGAGTCTAGCAACTAATGAAAAACTGTTTTTT